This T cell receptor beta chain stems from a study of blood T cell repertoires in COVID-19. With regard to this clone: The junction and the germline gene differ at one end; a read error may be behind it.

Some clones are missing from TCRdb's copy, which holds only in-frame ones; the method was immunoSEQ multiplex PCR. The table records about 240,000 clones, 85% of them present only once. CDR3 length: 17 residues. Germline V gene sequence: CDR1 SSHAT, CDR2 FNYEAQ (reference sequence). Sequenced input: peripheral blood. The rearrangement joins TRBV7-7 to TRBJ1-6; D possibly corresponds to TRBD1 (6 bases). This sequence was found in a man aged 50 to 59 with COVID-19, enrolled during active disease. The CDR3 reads CASSLHPYNRVGSPLHF. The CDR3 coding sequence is TGTGCTAGCAGCTTACACCCTTATAACAGGGTTGGTTCACCCCTCCACTTT.